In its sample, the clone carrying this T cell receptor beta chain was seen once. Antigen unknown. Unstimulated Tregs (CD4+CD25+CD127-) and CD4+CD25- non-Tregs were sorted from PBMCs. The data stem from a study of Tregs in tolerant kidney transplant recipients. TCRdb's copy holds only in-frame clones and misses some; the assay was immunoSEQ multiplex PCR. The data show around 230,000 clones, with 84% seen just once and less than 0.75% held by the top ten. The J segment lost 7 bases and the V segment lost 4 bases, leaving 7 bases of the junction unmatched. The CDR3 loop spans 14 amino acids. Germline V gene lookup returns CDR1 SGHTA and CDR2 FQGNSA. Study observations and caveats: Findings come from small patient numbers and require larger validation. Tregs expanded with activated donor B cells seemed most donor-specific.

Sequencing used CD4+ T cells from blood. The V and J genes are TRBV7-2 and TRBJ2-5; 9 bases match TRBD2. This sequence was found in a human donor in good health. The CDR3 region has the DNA TGTGCCAGCAGCTGGGCTAGCGGGACTAGGACCCAGTACTTC. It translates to CASSWASGTRTQYF.